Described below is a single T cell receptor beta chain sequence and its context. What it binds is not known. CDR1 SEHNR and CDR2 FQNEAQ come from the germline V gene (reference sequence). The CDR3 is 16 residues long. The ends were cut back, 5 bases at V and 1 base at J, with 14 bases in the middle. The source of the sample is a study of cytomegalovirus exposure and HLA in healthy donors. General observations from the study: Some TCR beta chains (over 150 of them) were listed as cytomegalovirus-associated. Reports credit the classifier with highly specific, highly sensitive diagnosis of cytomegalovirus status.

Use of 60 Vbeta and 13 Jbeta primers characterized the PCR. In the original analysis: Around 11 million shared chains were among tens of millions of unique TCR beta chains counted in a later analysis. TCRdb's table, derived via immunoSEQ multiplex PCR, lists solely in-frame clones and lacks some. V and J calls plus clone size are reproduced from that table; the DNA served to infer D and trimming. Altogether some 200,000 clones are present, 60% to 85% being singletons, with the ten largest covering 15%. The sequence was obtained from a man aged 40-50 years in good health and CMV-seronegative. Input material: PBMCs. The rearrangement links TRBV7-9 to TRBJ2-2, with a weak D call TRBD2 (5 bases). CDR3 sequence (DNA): TGTGCCAGCAGCCCTTTACCCGGACTGAACACCGGGGAGCTGTTTTTT. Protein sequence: CASSPLPGLNTGELFF.